Listed below are T cell receptor beta chains from one sample, sequenced in a study of blood T cell repertoires in COVID-19. TCRdb's copy holds only in-frame clones and misses some; the assay was immunoSEQ multiplex PCR. The table has about 670,000 clones, more than 80% seen once. The sample comprised peripheral blood. The receptors were sampled from a woman under 30 with acute or convalescent COVID-19. The CDR3 runs from the conserved cysteine through the conserved F or W. D genes are given only for firm matches. Clone size is shown for a subset of rows, as once, few, many or a class of expanded clone.

>TRBV12-3/TRBV12-4|.|.|TRBJ1-1
CASSLQGTEAFF
TGTGCCAGCAGTTTGCAGGGCACTGAAGCTTTCTTT
>TRBV11-1|.|.|TRBJ2-3
CASSPWDSAGDTQYF
TGTGCCAGCAGCCCGTGGGACTCCGCTGGGGATACGCAGTATTTT
>TRBV5-8|TRBD1|.|TRBJ2-2
CASSLEDRGTGELFF
TGTGCCAGCAGCTTGGAAGACAGGGGTACCGGGGAGCTGTTTTTT
>TRBV5-1|.|.|TRBJ1-4
CASSFQGAEKLFF
TGCGCCAGCAGCTTCCAGGGTGCGGAAAAACTGTTTTTT
>TRBV5-5|TRBD1|few|TRBJ2-7
CASSVEWTGVDEQYF
TGTGCCAGCAGCGTGGAGTGGACAGGGGTTGACGAGCAGTACTTC
>TRBV10-3|.|.|TRBJ2-3
CAIRSGGSDTQYF
TGTGCCATCAGGTCGGGGGGCTCGGATACGCAGTATTTT
>TRBV4-2|TRBD2|.|TRBJ2-3
CASSQDPDGGATDTQYF
TGTGCCAGCAGCCAAGATCCAGACGGGGGGGCCACAGATACGCAGTATTTT
>TRBV7-2|.|.|TRBJ1-1
CASSLPQVNTEAFF
TGTGCCAGCAGCTTACCGCAGGTGAACACTGAAGCTTTCTTT
>TRBV27|.|.|TRBJ1-4
CASRRIPQGEKLFF
TGTGCCAGTCGACGTATTCCTCAGGGTGAAAAACTGTTTTTT
>TRBV9|.|.|TRBJ1-1
CASSPSGTNTEAFF
TGTGCCAGCAGCCCCAGCGGGACAAACACTGAAGCTTTCTTT
>TRBV9|.|.|TRBJ1-1
CASSVASRVSVNTEAFF
TGTGCCAGCAGCGTAGCGTCGAGGGTATCGGTGAACACTGAAGCTTTCTTT
>TRBV9|TRBD1|.|TRBJ1-2
CASSNGDRMRYGYTF
TGTGCCAGCAGCAATGGGGACAGAATGCGCTATGGCTACACCTTC
>TRBV25-1|.|.|TRBJ2-7
CASSEPDTYEQYF
TGTGCCAGCAGTGAACCCGACACCTACGAGCAGTACTTC
>TRBV12-3/TRBV12-4|.|.|TRBJ1-5
CASSLARNQPQHF
TGTGCCAGCAGTTTGGCCAGAAATCAGCCCCAGCATTTT
>TRBV5-6|.|few|TRBJ1-6
CASSFQRGFSPLHF
TGTGCCAGCAGCTTTCAACGGGGTTTTTCACCCCTCCACTTT
>TRBV9|TRBD1|.|TRBJ1-6
CASSGTGDNSPLHF
TGTGCCAGCAGCGGGACAGGGGATAATTCACCCCTCCACTTT
>TRBV9|TRBD2|.|TRBJ2-1
CASSVLAGGPANEQFF
TGTGCCAGCAGCGTGCTAGCGGGGGGGCCAGCGAATGAGCAGTTCTTC
>TRBV12-5|.|.|TRBJ1-2
CASAGRGGRRFGYTF
TGTGCTAGTGCCGGACGCGGGGGGCGACGATTTGGCTACACCTTC
>TRBV4-1|.|.|TRBJ1-6
CASSPPPGGGASSPLHF
TGCGCCAGCAGCCCCCCACCCGGGGGAGGGGCTAGTTCACCCCTCCACTTT
>TRBV19|.|.|TRBJ1-1
CASSISRGTTEAFF
TGTGCCAGTAGTATTTCACGCGGAACTACTGAAGCTTTCTTT
>TRBV10-1|TRBD1|many|TRBJ1-4
CASLQGVGEKLFF
TGCGCCAGTCTACAGGGGGTAGGTGAAAAACTGTTTTTT
>TRBV27|.|.|TRBJ2-7
CASSLSPSSYEQYF
TGTGCCAGCAGTTTATCCCCTAGCTCCTACGAGCAGTACTTC
>TRBV9|.|.|TRBJ1-1
CASSVQQNTEAFF
TGTGCCAGCAGCGTACAACAGAACACTGAAGCTTTCTTT
>TRBV11-2|.|.|TRBJ1-6
CASSSSTGPSPLHF
TGTGCCAGCAGCTCCTCCACAGGACCTTCACCCCTCCACTTT
>TRBV7-8|TRBD1|.|TRBJ1-2
CASSLAGQGGNYGYTF
TGTGCCAGCAGCTTAGCTGGACAGGGGGGGAACTATGGCTACACCTTC
>TRBV19|.|once|TRBJ1-1
CASSIGAGENTEAFF
TGTGCCAGTAGTATTGGGGCAGGGGAGAACACTGAAGCTTTCTTT
>TRBV15|.|.|TRBJ1-1
CATSRDGDEAFF
TGTGCCACCAGCAGAGACGGTGATGAAGCTTTCTTT